These 22 T cell receptor beta chains came from one sample sequenced in a study of shared clonotypes between healthy human individuals. Method: immunoSEQ multiplex PCR; TCRdb's copy keeps in-frame clones and lacks some. The profile shows around 530,000 clones, 70% to 80% of them singletons. Sequenced input: PBMCs. These receptors were obtained from a woman aged 35 to 49 in good health. Some clones in this sample may be carry-over from other donors' samples.

The V and J genes are TRBV28 and TRBJ2-5; TRBD1 matches at 7 bases. Germline CDR1 reads MDHEN; CDR2 reads SYDVKM. There are 14 residues in the CDR3. V lost 5 bases, J lost 5 bases, and 8 bases stayed unmatched. The CDR3 bases are TGTGCCAGCAGTACCTCCGACAGGGACGAGACCCAGTACTTC. This sequence encodes CASSTSDRDETQYF.

This chain links TRBV6-5 with TRBJ2-5, with TRBD2 matching over 11 bases. Trimming at V came to 8 bases and at J to 2 bases, leaving 4 bases not matched to a gene. Per the germline V gene, CDR1 is MNHEY and CDR2 is SVGAGI. The CDR3 spans 14 residues. CDR3 bases: TGTGCCAGCCGGGGACTAGCGGATCAAGAGACCCAGTACTTC. It encodes CASRGLADQETQYF.

The chain couples TRBV5-1 to TRBJ2-7, with 7 bases lining up with TRBD1. The CDR3 length is 14 residues. J was trimmed by 2 bases and V by 4 bases; bases with no gene match: 6. Germline V gene data show CDR1 as SGHRS and CDR2 as YFSETQ. This CDR3 reads CASSPTGVAYEQYF. CDR3 nucleotides: TGCGCCAGCAGCCCCACAGGGGTCGCCTACGAGCAGTACTTC.

A few counts support this clone. The V and J genes are TRBV5-1 and TRBJ2-3; D assignment may be TRBD1 or TRBD2 (5 bases each). The V and J ends lost 2 bases and 5 bases respectively, with 18 bases between them. This CDR3 comprises 16 residues. Per the germline V gene, CDR1 is SGHRS and CDR2 is YFSETQ. In nucleotides, the CDR3 is TGCGCCAGCAGCTTACTAACCGGGACCCGGGGAGATACGCAGTATTTT. Protein: CASSLLTGTRGDTQYF.

The CDR3 sequence is CASSSGTSGRRDTQYF. CDR3 in DNA: TGTGCCAGCAGTTCCGGGACTAGCGGGAGACGAGATACGCAGTATTTT. The rearrangement links TRBV2 to TRBJ2-3; TRBD2 matches at 14 bases. In germline, CDR1 is SNHLY, CDR2 FYNNEI. This CDR3 is 16 amino acids long. J was trimmed by 5 bases and V by 5 bases; bases with no gene match: 6.

The count of this clone is one. The genes are TRBV6-1 and TRBJ1-2, with 10 bases lining up with TRBD1. This CDR3 spans 19 amino acids. Trimming took 2 bases from V and 2 from J; bases not matched to a gene: 14. CDR1 and CDR2 (germline): MNHNS, SASEGT. The CDR3 loop is CASSEWHGTGASRNYGYTF. The CDR3 coding sequence is TGTGCCAGCAGTGAATGGCATGGGACAGGGGCGTCAAGGAACTATGGCTACACCTTC.

The V gene is TRBV7-9, the J gene TRBJ1-1; 7 bases agree with TRBD1. Germline CDR1 and CDR2: SEHNR and FQNEAQ (reference sequence). With V trimmed by 2 bases and J by 4 bases, 4 bases remained unmatched. This CDR3 is 14 amino acids long. The CDR3 is CASSLKGAATEAFF. The DNA for the CDR3 is TGTGCCAGCAGCTTAAAGGGGGCGGCCACTGAAGCTTTCTTT.

The V call is TRBV28, the J call TRBJ2-3, with 7 bases identical to TRBD1. V lost 6 bases to trimming and J lost 2 bases; unmatched junction nucleotides: 14. The CDR3 covers 17 residues. The germline CDR1 and CDR2 sequences are MDHEN and SYDVKM. The CDR3 loop reads CASSNPQTGSHTDTQYF. CDR3 coding DNA: TGTGCCAGCAGCAACCCCCAGACAGGGTCCCACACAGATACGCAGTATTTT.

The rearrangement links TRBV19 to TRBJ2-5; 8 bases align to TRBD1. Unmatched junction bases numbered 11, after V lost 5 bases and J lost 9 bases. The CDR3 sequence is 14 residues long. CDR1 is LNHDA and CDR2 is SQIVND in the germline V gene (reference sequence). The CDR3 loop is CASSSGQEPVAQYF. CDR3 DNA: TGTGCCAGTAGTTCGGGACAGGAGCCCGTCGCCCAGTACTTC. Full variable domain (rest looked up from reference TRBV19 and TRBJ2-5): DGGITQSPKYLFRKEGQNVTLSCEQNLNHDAMYWYRQDPGQGLRLIYYSQIVNDFQKGDIAEGYSVSREKKESFPLTVTSAQKNPTAFYLCASSSGQEPVAQYFGPGTRLLVL.

The DNA for the CDR3 is TGTGCCATCAGTGAGTCGATGGGGGGGAGGACTGAAGCTTTCTTT. Protein product: CAISESMGGRTEAFF. V and J are TRBV10-3 and TRBJ1-1; perhaps TRBD1 as D (5 bases). Trimming took 0 bases from V and 5 from J, leaving 13 bases between them. The CDR3 runs 15 residues. The germline V gene has CDR1 ENHRY and CDR2 SYGVKD.

The chain couples TRBV7-2 to TRBJ2-1, with D perhaps TRBD2 (5 bases). The CDR3 has 15 amino acids. Germline CDR1 is SGHTA and CDR2 is FQGNSA. The V and J ends lost 0 bases and 8 bases respectively, with 14 bases between them. The CDR3 DNA reads as TGTGCCAGCAGCTTAGCGGGAGCGAGGGAAGATGAGCAGTTCTTC. Its translation: CASSLAGAREDEQFF.

The chain employs TRBV6-1 and TRBJ2-7; tentative D call: TRBD2 (5 bases). V shed 2 bases and J shed 4 bases, with 15 bases lying between them. Germline V gives CDR1 MNHNS, CDR2 SASEGT. The CDR3 contains 15 residues. As DNA, the CDR3 is TGTGCCAGCAGTGAATTGGGTCTAGCTTTGTACGAGCAGTACTTC. It codes for CASSELGLALYEQYF.

This clone has just one count. The chain links TRBV12-5 to TRBJ2-7, with D tentatively TRBD2 (6 bases). Germline CDR1 is LGHNT and CDR2 is FRNRAP. The CDR3 consists of 14 residues. The ends were cut back, 7 bases at V and 6 bases at J, with 19 bases in the middle. DNA of the CDR3: TGTGCTAGTGCCCTAGGGTCGGGAGTTATCGAGCAGTACTTC. This gives the protein CASALGSGVIEQYF.

The rearrangement uses TRBV5-1 and TRBJ2-3, with 11 bases that match TRBD2. The germline gives CDR1 SGHRS, CDR2 YFSETQ. This CDR3 has 16 residues. The junction had 8 bases not matched to a gene; V was cut back by 3 bases and J by 5 bases. This CDR3 is CASSSIAGGPGDTQYF. The CDR3 DNA is TGCGCCAGCAGCTCTATAGCGGGAGGGCCGGGAGATACGCAGTATTTT. Looking up the rest from reference TRBV5-1 and TRBJ2-3 gives the full variable domain: KAGVTQTPRYLIKTRGQQVTLSCSPISGHRSVSWYQQTPGQGLQFLFEYFSETQRNKGNFPGRFSGRQFSNSRSEMNVSTLELGDSALYLCASSSIAGGPGDTQYFGPGTRLTVL.

The genes are TRBV9 and TRBJ2-2, with no clear D. Per germline, CDR1 SGDLS and CDR2 YYNGEE. This CDR3 is 13 amino acids long. Trimming took 6 bases from V and 2 from J, leaving 8 bases between them. CDR3 nucleotide sequence: TGTGCCAGCATAGGTGAAAACACCGGGGAGCTGTTTTTT. It translates to CASIGENTGELFF.

The CDR3 protein is CASSQGTVNTGELFF. The CDR3 DNA sequence: TGCGCCAGCAGCCAAGGAACAGTAAACACCGGGGAGCTGTTTTTT. This chain links TRBV4-3 with TRBJ2-2; D not certain. CDR1 and CDR2 (germline): LGHNA, YSLEER. V lost 1 base to trimming and J lost 2 bases, with 8 bases between them. This CDR3 region has 15 residues.

This chain links TRBV4-2 with TRBJ2-2, with 8 bases lining up with TRBD1. From germline, CDR1 is LGHNA and CDR2 YNFKEQ. CDR3 length: 16 amino acids. V lost 5 bases and J lost 4; bases outside the gene matches: 9. The CDR3 region has the DNA TGTGCCAGCAGCTCTAACAGGGGGGTGGTCACCGGGGAGCTGTTTTTT. Protein: CASSSNRGVVTGELFF.

The V gene is TRBV11-2, the J gene TRBJ2-2; 9 bases fit TRBD2. Germline CDR1 is SGHAT and CDR2 is FQNNGV. The V and J ends lost 3 bases and 1 base, in that order; junction bases with no gene match: 3. The CDR3 totals 16 residues. This CDR3 reads CASSFSGRRNTGELFF. The CDR3 DNA reads as TGTGCCAGCAGCTTTAGCGGGAGAAGGAACACCGGGGAGCTGTTTTTT.

This clone was observed a few times. This chain links TRBV27 with TRBJ1-1; 12 nucleotides match TRBD1. Germline V gene sequence: CDR1 MNHEY, CDR2 SMNVEV (reference sequence). The ends lost 2 bases at V and 9 bases at J; junction bases unmatched: 7. The CDR3 has 15 amino acids. For the CDR3, the DNA is TGTGCCAGCAGTTTAGGGACAGGGGGCGCGGGGAAAGCTTTCTTT. Its translation is CASSLGTGGAGKAFF.

This chain connects TRBV5-1 to TRBJ2-3, with a tentative D call TRBD1 (6 bases). With 4 bases removed from V and 2 bases from J, the gap between germline ends came to 14 bases. CDR1 is SGHRS and CDR2 is YFSETQ in the germline V gene. CDR3 length: 15 amino acids. This CDR3 is CASSPSGTSTDTQYF. The CDR3 DNA reads as TGCGCCAGCAGCCCCTCCGGGACATCCACAGATACGCAGTATTTT.

The rearrangement uses TRBV18 and TRBJ2-1; D is ambiguous. This CDR3 has 16 amino acids. With 3 bases removed from V and 0 bases from J, the gap between germline ends came to 12 bases. Per the germline V gene, CDR1 is KGHSH and CDR2 is LQKENI. For the CDR3, the DNA is TGTGCCAGCTCACCGACTCCCTCGAGCTCCTACAATGAGCAGTTCTTC. Protein: CASSPTPSSSYNEQFF.

The rearrangement links TRBV11-3 to TRBJ2-2, with D tentatively TRBD2 (6 bases). The CDR3 has 14 amino acids. CDR1 SGHNT and CDR2 YENEEA come from the germline V gene. Trimming pared 5 bases from V and 3 bases from J, leaving 10 bases between. CDR3 coding DNA: TGTGCCAGCAGCGCGGGACGGGACACCGGGGAGCTGTTTTTT. Translating gives CASSAGRDTGELFF.